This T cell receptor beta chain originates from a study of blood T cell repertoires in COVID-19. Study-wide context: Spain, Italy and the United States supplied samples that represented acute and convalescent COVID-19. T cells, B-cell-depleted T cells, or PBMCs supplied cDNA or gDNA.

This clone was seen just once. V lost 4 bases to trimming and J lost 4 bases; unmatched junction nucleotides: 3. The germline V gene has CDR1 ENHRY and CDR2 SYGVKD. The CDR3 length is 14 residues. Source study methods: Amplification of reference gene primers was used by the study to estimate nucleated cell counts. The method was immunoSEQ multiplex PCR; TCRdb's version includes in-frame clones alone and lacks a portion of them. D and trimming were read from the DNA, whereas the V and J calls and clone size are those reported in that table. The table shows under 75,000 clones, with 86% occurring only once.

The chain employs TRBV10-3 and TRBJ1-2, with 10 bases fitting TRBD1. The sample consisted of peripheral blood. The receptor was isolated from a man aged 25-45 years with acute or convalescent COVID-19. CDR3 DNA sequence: TGTGCCATCAGTGGAGACAGGGGGCCCTATGGCTACACCTTC. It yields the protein CAISGDRGPYGYTF.